The clone carrying this T cell receptor (beta chain) was recorded a few times. Its target is unknown. Trimming stripped 0 bases from V and 7 bases from J, with 8 bases between. The CDR3 is 13 amino acids. Germline V gene data show CDR1 as SGHTA and CDR2 as FQGNSA. The data are from a study of T cells after yellow fever vaccination. Study-wide context: The authors prepared low-cell-number fractions using SMART-Seq v4 Ultra Low Input.

Study conclusions and caveats: Compared with primary, the secondary response was weaker and peaked at day 5, not 15. Most primary-vaccination clones recurred post-booster (roughly 96% CD4, roughly 91% CD8).

Making TCR cDNA involved 5'RACE template switching, which added UMIs and a universal primer site. MiXCR, applied by TCRdb to the 5' RACE reads, yields one record per CDR3 protein. This table holds 200,000 to 300,000 distinct CDR3 sequences, roughly 13% found once. Sequencing used CD4+ T cells sorted from PBMCs, obtained 45 days after the yellow fever booster vaccination. The receptor comes from a young man who received the YFV17D yellow fever vaccine. The chain uses TRBV7-2 and TRBJ2-3; D unclear. CDR3 loop: CASSLAPRNTQYF. CDR3 DNA sequence: TGTGCCAGCAGCTTAGCCCCGCGTAATACGCAGTATTTT.